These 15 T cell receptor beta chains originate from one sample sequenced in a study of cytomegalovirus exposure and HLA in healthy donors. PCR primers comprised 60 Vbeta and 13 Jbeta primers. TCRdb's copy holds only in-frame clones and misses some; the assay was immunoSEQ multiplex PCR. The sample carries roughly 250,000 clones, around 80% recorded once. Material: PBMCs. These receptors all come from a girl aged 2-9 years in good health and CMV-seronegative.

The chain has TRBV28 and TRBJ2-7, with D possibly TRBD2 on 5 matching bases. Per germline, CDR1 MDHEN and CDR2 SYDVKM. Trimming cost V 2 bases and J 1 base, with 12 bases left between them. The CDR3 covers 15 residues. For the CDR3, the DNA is TGTGCCAGCAGTTTAATCTCGGGGAAATCCTACGAGCAGTACTTC. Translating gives CASSLISGKSYEQYF.

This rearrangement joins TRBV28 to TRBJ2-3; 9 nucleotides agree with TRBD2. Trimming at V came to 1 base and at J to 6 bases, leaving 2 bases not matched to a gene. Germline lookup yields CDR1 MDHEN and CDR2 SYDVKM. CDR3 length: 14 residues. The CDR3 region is CASSLSSGGDTQYF. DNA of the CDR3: TGTGCCAGCAGTTTATCAAGCGGGGGGGATACGCAGTATTTT.

CDR3 sequence reads: CAISESRQGNSPLHF. The CDR3 nucleotides are TGTGCCATCAGTGAGTCGAGGCAGGGAAATTCACCCCTCCACTTT. The chain is built from TRBV10-3 and TRBJ1-6; TRBD1 might be the D (5 bases). V was clipped by 0 bases and J by 7 bases, with 10 bases between them. Per the germline V gene, CDR1 is ENHRY and CDR2 is SYGVKD. This CDR3 is built from 15 residues.

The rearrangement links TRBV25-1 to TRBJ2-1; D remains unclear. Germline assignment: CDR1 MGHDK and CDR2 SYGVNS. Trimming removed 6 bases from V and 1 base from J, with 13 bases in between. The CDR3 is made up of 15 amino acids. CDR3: CASSVSDGSYNEQFF. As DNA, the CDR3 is TGTGCCAGCAGCGTGAGCGACGGGTCCTACAATGAGCAGTTCTTC.

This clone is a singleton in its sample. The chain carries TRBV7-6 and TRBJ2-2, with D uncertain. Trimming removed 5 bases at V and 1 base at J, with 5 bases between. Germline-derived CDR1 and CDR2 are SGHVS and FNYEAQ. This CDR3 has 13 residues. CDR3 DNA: TGTGCCAGCAGCCAGAAGAACACCGGGGAGCTGTTTTTT. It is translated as CASSQKNTGELFF. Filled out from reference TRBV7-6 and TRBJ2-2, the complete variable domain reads GAGVSQSPRYKVTKRGQDVALRCDPISGHVSLYWYRQALGQGPEFLTYFNYEAQQDKSGLPNDRFSAERPEGSISTLTIQRTEQRDSAMYRCASSQKNTGELFFGEGSRLTVL.

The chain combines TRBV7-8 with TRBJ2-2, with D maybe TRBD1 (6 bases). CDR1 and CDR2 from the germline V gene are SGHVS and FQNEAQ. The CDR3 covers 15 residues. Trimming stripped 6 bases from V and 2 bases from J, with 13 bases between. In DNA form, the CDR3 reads TGTGCCAGCAGTTACGGACAGACAAACACCGGGGAGCTGTTTTTT. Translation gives CASSYGQTNTGELFF. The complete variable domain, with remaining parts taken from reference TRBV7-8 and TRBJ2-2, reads GAGVSQSPRYKVAKRGQDVALRCDPISGHVSLFWYQQALGQGPEFLTYFQNEAQLDKSGLPSDRFFAERPEGSVSTLKIQRTQQEDSAVYLCASSYGQTNTGELFFGEGSRLTVL.

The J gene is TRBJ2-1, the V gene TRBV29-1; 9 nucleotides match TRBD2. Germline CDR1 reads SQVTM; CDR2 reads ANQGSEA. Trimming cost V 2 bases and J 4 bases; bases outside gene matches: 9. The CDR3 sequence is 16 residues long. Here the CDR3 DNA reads TGCAGCGTTGAATATATAGCGGGAGAGGCGTACAATGAGCAGTTCTTC. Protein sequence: CSVEYIAGEAYNEQFF.

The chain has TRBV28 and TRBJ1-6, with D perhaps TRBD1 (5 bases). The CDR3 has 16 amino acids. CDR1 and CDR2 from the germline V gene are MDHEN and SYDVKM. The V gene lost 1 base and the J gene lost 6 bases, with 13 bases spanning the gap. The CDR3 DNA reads TGTGCCAGCAGTTTATCTTCAGGGTTCTTTAATTCACCCCTCCACTTT. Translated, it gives CASSLSSGFFNSPLHF.

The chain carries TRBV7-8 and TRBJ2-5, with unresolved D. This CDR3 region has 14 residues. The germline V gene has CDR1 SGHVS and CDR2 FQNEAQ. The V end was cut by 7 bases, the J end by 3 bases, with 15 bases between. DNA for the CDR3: TGTGCCAGCATCGAAGAAGGAGCAAAAGAGACCCAGTACTTC. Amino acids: CASIEEGAKETQYF.

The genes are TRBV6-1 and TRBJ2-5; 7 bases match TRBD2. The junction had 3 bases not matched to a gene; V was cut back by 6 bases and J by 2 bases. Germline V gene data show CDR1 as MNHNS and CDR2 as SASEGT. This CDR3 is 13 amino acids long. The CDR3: CASSLADQETQYF. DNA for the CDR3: TGTGCCAGCAGCCTAGCGGATCAAGAGACCCAGTACTTC.

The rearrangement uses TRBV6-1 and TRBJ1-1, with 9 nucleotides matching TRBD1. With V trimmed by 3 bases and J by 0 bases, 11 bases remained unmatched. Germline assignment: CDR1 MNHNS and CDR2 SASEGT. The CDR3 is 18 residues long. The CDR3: CASSEEDRGTRLNTEAFF. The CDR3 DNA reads TGTGCCAGCAGTGAGGAGGACAGGGGAACTCGATTGAACACTGAAGCTTTCTTT.

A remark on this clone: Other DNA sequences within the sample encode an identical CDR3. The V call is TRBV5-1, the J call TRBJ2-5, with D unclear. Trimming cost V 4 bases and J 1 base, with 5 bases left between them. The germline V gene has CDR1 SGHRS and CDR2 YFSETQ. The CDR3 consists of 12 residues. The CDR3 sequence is CASSLSQETQYF. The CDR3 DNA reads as TGCGCCAGCAGCCTTAGCCAAGAGACCCAGTACTTC.

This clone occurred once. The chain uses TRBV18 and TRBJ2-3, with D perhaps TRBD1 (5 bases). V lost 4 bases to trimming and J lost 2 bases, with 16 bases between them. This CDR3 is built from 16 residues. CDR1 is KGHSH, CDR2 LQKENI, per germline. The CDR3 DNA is TGTGCCAGCTCACGAATGGAGACAGCCATCACAGATACGCAGTATTTT. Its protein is CASSRMETAITDTQYF. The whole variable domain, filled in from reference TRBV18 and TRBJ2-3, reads NAGVMQNPRHLVRRRGQEARLRCSPMKGHSHVYWYRQLPEEGLKFMVYLQKENIIDESGMPKERFSAEFPKEGPSILRIQQVVRGDSAAYFCASSRMETAITDTQYFGPGTRLTVL.

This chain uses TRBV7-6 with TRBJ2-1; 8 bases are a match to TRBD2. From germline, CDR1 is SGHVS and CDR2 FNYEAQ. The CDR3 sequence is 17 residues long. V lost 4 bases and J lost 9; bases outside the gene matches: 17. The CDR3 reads CASSSRVLGRGGVEQFF. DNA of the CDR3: TGTGCCAGCAGCTCCCGGGTTCTCGGGAGGGGGGGAGTTGAGCAGTTCTTC.

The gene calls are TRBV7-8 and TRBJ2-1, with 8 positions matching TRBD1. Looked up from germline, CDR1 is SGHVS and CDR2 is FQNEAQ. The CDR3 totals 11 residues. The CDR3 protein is CAEADRGEQFF. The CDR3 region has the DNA TGTGCGGAAGCTGACAGGGGTGAGCAGTTCTTC.